This T cell receptor (beta chain) was captured in a study of T cell responses to AZD1222 COVID-19 vaccine. Overall study results and limits: Regions 160-218 and 743-854 held dominance among vaccine-associated CD4 TCRs, which spanned spike. Breadth and depth of Spike-specific TCRs rose after two AZD1222 doses.

Profiling relied on immunoSEQ multiplex PCR, and the TCRdb table lists in-frame clones only, not all of them. The table includes about 120,000 clones, roughly 89% detected once. As concerns this clone: Its target is unknown.

The sequencing here drew on peripheral blood, taken on day 0 of AZD1222 vaccination. The TCR was taken from an adult in good health.

The CDR3 region has the DNA TGTGCCAGCAGCTTAGCCCAAACCTACAATGAGCAGTTCTTC. It codes for CASSLAQTYNEQFF. V usage is TRBV7-9 and J usage is TRBJ2-1; D unresolved. The germline V gene has CDR1 SEHNR and CDR2 FQNEAQ (reference sequence). V shed 0 bases and J shed 2 bases, with 5 bases lying between them. CDR3 length: 14 residues.